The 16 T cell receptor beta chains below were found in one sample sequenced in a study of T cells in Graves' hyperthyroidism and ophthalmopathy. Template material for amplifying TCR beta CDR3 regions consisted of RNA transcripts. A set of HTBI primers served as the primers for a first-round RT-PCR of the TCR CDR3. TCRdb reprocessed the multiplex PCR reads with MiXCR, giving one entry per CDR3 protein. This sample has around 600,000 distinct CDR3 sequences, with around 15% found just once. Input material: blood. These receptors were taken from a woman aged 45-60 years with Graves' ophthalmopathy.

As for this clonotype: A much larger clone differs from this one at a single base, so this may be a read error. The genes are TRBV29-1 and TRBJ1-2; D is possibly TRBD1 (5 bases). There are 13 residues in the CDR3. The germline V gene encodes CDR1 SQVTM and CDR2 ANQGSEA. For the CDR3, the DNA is TGCGGCGTTGGAGGGGTTTTGACAGATGGCTACACCTTC. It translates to CGVGGVLTDGYTF.

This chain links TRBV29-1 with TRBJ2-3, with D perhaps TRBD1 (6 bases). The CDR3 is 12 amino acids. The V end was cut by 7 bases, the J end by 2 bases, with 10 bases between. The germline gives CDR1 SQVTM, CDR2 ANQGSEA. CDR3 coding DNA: TGCAGCGCAGGGGTGGTCACAGATACGCAGTATTTT. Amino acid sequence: CSAGVVTDTQYF.

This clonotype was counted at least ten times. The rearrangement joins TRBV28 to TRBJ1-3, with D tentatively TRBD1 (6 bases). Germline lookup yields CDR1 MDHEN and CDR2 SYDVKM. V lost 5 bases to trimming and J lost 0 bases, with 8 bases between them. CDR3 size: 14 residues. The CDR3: CASSQGFSGNTIYF. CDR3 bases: TGTGCCAGCAGTCAGGGGTTCTCTGGAAACACCATATATTTT.

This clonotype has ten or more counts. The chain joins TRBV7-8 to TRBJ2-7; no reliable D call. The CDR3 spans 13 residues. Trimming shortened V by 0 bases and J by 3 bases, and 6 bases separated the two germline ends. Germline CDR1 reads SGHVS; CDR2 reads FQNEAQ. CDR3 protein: CASSLADLYEQYF. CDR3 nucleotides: TGTGCCAGCAGCTTAGCCGACCTCTACGAGCAGTACTTC.

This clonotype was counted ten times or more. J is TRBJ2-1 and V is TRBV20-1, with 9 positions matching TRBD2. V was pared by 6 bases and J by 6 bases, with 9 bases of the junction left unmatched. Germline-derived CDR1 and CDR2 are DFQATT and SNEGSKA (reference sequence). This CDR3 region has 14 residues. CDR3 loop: CSASRGLAPNEQFF. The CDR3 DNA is TGCAGTGCCAGTCGGGGACTAGCACCCAATGAGCAGTTCTTC.

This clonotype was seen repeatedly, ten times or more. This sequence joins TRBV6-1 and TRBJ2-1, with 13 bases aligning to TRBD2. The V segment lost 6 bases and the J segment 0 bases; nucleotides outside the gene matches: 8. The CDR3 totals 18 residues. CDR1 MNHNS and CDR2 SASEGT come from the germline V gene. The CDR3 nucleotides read TGTGCCAGCAGAAACGGACTAGCGGGAGAGTTCTCCTACAATGAGCAGTTCTTC. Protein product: CASRNGLAGEFSYNEQFF.

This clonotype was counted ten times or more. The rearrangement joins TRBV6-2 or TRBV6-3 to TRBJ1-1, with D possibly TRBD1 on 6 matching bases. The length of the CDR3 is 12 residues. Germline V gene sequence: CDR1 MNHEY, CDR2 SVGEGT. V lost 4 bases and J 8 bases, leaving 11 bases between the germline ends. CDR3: CASSWQTGEAFF. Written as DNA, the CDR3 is TGTGCCAGCAGTTGGCAGACAGGAGAAGCTTTCTTT.

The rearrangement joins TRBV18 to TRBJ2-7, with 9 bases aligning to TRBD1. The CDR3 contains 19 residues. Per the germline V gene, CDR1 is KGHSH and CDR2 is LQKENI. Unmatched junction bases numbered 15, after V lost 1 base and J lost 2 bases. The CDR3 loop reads CASSPRGTGKAVIPYEQYF. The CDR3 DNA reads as TGTGCCAGCTCACCACGAGGGACAGGGAAAGCGGTAATCCCCTACGAGCAGTACTTC.

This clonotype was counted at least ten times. The CDR3 region has the DNA TGTGCCAGCAGCATAACTAGCGGGAGCGGGTATGAGCAGTTCTTC. Amino acid sequence: CASSITSGSGYEQFF. J is TRBJ2-1 and V is TRBV11-3, with 11 bases that match TRBD2. The CDR3 runs 15 residues. Trimming at V came to 5 bases and at J to 8 bases, leaving 8 bases not matched to a gene. Germline V lookup: CDR1 SGHNT, CDR2 YENEEA.

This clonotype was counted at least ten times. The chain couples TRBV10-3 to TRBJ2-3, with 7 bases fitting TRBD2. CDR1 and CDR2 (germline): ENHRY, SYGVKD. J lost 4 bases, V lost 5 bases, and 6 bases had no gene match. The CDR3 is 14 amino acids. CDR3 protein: CAISPTSASDTQYF. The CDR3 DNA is TGTGCCATCAGTCCCACTAGCGCGTCAGATACGCAGTATTTT.

In DNA, the CDR3 is TGTGCCAGCAGCACAACAGGGATCGACACTGAAGCTTTCTTT. Its translation: CASSTTGIDTEAFF. This rearrangement joins TRBV7-9 to TRBJ1-1, with TRBD1 as a possible D gene (6 bases). Trimming took off 5 bases at V and 3 bases at J, with 13 bases between the two ends. Germline V gene lookup returns CDR1 SEHNR and CDR2 FQNEAQ (reference sequence). The length of the CDR3 is 14 residues.

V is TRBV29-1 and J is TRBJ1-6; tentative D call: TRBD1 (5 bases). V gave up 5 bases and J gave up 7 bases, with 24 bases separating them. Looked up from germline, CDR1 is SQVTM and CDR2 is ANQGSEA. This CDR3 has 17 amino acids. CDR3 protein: CSVSRQENAGRNSPLHF. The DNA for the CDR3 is TGCAGCGTTTCTCGGCAGGAAAACGCGGGGCGAAATTCACCCCTCCACTTT.

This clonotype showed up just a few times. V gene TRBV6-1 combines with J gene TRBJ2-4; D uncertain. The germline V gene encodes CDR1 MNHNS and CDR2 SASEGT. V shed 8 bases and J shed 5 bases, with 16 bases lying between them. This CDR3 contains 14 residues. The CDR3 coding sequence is TGTGCCAGCCAGACCCCCGATTGGGAAAACATTCAGTACTTC. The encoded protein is CASQTPDWENIQYF.

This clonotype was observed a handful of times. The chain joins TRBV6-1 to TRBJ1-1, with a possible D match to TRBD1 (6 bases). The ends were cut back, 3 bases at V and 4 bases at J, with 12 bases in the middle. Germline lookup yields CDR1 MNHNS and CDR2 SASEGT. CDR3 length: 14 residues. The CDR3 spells CASSDGGVVTEAFF. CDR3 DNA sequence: TGTGCCAGCAGTGACGGGGGCGTAGTCACTGAAGCTTTCTTT.

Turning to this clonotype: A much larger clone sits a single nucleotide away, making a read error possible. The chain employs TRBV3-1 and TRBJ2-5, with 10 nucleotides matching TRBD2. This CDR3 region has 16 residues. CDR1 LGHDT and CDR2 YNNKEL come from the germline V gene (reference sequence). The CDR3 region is CVSSQGSSGSMVTQYF. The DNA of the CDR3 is TGTGTCAGCAGCCAAGGGTCTAGCGGGAGTATGGTGACCCAGTACTTC.

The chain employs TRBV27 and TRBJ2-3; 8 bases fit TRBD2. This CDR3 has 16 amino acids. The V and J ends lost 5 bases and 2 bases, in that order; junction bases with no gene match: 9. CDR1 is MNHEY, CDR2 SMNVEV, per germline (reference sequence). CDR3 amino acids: CASSPGLVTYTDTQYF. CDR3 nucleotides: TGTGCCAGCAGTCCGGGACTAGTCACTTACACAGATACGCAGTATTTT.